This T cell receptor beta chain was sequenced for a study of cytomegalovirus exposure and HLA in healthy donors. General study points: Rare sequences made up most TCRs, while some public TCRs were found in many donors.

The protocol was immunoSEQ multiplex PCR, while the TCRdb copy is restricted to in-frame clones and leaves out a portion. This sample carries 150,000 or so clones, roughly 80% of them seen once, and the ten largest clones take 2% to 2.5%. The V gene's germline CDR1 is LNHDA and CDR2 SQIVND (reference sequence). The CDR3 totals 11 residues. Trimming cost V 6 bases and J 8 bases, with 10 bases left between them. Worth noting for this clone: Antigen: not known.

The chain has TRBV19 and TRBJ1-2; D ambiguous. The clonotype comes from a man aged 25 to 40 in good health and CMV-seropositive. The source material was PBMCs. The CDR3 loop reads CASRAGIGYTF. As DNA, the CDR3 is TGTGCCAGTAGGGCGGGGATCGGCTACACCTTC. The variable domain in full, completed from reference TRBV19 and TRBJ1-2, reads DGGITQSPKYLFRKEGQNVTLSCEQNLNHDAMYWYRQDPGQGLRLIYYSQIVNDFQKGDIAEGYSVSREKKESFPLTVTSAQKNPTAFYLCASRAGIGYTFGSGTRLTVV.